This TCR beta chain was sequenced in a study of blood T cells in healthy people across ages. Study details: The capture of about one barcoded beta molecule per two T cells was achieved by template switching. Study observations and caveats: Both naive CD4+ cell counts and diversity were greater in long-lived donors than in aged donors. Diversity was estimated from one million T cells, and these estimates were considered underestimates.

Sample-barcoded 5' priming and a J-beta primer mix drove a second PCR of about 6 to 11 cycles. The study obtained at least 2.5 million CDR3-containing paired-end reads from every sample. TCRdb called the 5' RACE reads again in MiXCR, with one record for every CDR3 protein. The sample consists of approximately 800,000 distinct CDR3 sequences, 35% to 40% of them appearing once. This CDR3 comprises 16 residues. Trimming took off 6 bases at V and 0 bases at J, with 15 bases between the two ends. The germline CDR1 and CDR2 sequences are MDHEN and SYDVKM. This clonotype was seen a handful of times. What it binds is unknown.

The chain uses TRBV28 and TRBJ1-5, with D hard to call. Input material: blood. This sequence was found in a man younger than 30 in good health. The CDR3 sequence: CASSPGLVFSNQPQHF. CDR3 coding DNA: TGTGCCAGCAGCCCCGGATTGGTTTTTAGCAATCAGCCCCAGCATTTT.